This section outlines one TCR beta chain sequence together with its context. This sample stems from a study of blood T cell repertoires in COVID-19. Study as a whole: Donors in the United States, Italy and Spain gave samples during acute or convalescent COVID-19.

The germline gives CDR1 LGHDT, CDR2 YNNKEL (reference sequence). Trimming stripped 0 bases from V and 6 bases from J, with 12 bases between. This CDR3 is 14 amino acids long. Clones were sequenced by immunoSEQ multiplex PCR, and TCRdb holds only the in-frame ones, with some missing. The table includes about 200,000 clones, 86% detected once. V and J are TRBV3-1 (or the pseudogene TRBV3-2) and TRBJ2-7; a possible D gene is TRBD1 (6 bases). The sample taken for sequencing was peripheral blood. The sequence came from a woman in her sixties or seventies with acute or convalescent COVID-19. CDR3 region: CASSQDRTVGEQYF. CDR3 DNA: TGTGCCAGCAGCCAAGATAGGACAGTAGGCGAGCAGTACTTC.